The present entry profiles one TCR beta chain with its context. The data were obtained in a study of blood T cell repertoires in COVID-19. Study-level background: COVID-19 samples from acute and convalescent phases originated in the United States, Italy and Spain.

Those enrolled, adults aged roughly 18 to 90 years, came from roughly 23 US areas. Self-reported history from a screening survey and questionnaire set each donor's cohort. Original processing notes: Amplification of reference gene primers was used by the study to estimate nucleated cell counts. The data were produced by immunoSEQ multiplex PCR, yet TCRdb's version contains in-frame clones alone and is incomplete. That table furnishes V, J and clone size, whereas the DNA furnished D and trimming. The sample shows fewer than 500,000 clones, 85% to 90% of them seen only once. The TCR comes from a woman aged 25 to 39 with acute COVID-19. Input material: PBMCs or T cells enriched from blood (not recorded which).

The CDR3: CASSARGGNIQYF. CDR3 coding DNA: TGTGCCAGCAGCGCGCGGGGCGGAAACATTCAGTACTTC. The chain links TRBV2 to TRBJ2-4, with TRBD2 as a possible D gene (6 bases). Looked up from germline, CDR1 is SNHLY and CDR2 is FYNNEI. The CDR3 is 13 residues long. V lost 6 bases, J lost 6 bases, and 12 bases lay in between. Full variable domain (outside the CDR3, taken from reference TRBV2 and TRBJ2-4): EPEVTQTPSHQVTQMGQEVILRCVPISNHLYFYWYRQILGQKVEFLVSFYNNEISEKSEIFDDQFSVERPDGSNFTLKIRSTKLEDSAMYFCASSARGGNIQYFGAGTRLSVL.